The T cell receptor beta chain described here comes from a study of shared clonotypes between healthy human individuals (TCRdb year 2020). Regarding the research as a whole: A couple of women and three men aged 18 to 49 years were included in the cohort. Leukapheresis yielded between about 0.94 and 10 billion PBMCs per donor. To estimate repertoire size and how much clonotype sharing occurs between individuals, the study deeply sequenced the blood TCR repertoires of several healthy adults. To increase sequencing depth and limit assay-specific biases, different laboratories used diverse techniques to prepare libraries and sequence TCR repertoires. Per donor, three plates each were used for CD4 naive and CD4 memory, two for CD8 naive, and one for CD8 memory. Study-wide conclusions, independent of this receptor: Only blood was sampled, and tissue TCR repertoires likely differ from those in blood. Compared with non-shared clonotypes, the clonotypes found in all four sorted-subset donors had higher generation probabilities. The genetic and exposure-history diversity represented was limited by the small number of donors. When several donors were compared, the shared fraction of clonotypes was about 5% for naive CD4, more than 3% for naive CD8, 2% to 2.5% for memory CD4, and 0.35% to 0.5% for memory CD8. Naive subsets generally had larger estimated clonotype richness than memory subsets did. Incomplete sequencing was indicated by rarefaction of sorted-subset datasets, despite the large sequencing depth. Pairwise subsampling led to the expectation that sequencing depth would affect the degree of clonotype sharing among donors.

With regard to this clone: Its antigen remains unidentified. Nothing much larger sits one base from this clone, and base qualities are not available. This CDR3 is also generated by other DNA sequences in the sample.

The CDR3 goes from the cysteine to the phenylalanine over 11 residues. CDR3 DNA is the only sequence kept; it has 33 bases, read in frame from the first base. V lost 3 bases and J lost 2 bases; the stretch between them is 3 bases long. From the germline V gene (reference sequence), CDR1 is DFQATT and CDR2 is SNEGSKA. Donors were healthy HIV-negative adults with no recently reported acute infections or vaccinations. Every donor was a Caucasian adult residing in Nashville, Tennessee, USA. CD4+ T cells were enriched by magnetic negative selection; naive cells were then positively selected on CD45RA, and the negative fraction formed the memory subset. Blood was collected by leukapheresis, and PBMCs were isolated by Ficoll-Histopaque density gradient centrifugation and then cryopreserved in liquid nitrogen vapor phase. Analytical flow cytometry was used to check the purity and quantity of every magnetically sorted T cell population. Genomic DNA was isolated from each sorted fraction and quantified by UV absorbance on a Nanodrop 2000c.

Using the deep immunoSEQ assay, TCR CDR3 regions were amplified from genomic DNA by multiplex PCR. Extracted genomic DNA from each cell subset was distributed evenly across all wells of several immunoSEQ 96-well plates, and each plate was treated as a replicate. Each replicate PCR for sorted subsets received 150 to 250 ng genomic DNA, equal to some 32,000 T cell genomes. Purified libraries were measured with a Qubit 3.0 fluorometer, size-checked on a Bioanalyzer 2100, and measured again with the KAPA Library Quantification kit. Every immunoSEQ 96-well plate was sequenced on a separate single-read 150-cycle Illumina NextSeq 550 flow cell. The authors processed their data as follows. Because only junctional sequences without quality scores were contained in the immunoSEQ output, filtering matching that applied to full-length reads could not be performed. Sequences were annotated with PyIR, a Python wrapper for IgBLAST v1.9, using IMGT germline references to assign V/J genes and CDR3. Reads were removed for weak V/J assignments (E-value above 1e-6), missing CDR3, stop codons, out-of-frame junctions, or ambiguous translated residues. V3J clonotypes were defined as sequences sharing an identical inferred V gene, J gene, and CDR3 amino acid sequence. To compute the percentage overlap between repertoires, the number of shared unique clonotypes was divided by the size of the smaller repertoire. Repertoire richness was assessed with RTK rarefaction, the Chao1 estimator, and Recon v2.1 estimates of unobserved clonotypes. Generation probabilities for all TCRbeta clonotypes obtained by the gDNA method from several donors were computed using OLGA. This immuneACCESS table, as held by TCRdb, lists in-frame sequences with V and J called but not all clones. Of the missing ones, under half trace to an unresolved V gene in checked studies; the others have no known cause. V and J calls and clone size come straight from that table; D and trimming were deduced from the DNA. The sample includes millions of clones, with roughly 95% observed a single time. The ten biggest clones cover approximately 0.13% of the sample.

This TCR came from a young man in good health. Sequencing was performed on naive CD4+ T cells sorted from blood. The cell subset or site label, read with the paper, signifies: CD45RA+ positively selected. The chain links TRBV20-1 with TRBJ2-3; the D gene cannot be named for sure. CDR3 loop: CSASVTDTQYF. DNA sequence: TGCAGTGCTAGTGTCACAGATACGCAGTATTTT.